Each of the 30 T cell receptor beta chains below was sequenced from the same sample in a study of shared clonotypes between healthy human individuals. Here immunoSEQ multiplex PCR was the method, and the copy in TCRdb shows in-frame clones only, minus some. The sample consists of some 2,500,000 clones, roughly 92% of them appearing once. Material for sequencing was naive CD4+ T cells from PBMCs. Subset indicated: CD45RA+ positively selected. The receptors here all came from a young man in good health. Some clones in this sample may be carry-over from other donors' samples.

The CDR3 coding sequence is TGTGCTAGTGGTTTAAGGGGTCCCACTGAAGCTTTCTTT. It specifies CASGLRGPTEAFF. V usage is TRBV12-5 and J usage is TRBJ1-1; the D gene is possibly TRBD1 (5 bases). This CDR3 comprises 13 residues. CDR1 is LGHNT and CDR2 is FRNRAP in the germline V gene. The V and J ends lost 3 bases and 4 bases respectively, with 9 bases between them.

This clone was seen only once. V is TRBV5-1 and J is TRBJ2-7; unclear D gene. Germline V CDR1 and CDR2: SGHRS, YFSETQ. The CDR3 is 14 amino acids. V was cut by 0 bases and J by 3 bases, with 10 bases left in between. CDR3 sequence: CASSLAGIGYEQYF. The DNA for the CDR3 is TGCGCCAGCAGCTTGGCCGGCATCGGCTACGAGCAGTACTTC.

The CDR3: CASKRAGGDEQYF. CDR3 DNA sequence: TGTGCCAGCAAACGAGCGGGAGGCGACGAGCAGTACTTC. This chain joins TRBV2 and TRBJ2-7, with TRBD2 identical over 9 bases. Losses at the gene ends were 7 bases for V and 5 bases for J; bases not matched to a gene: 6. This CDR3 comprises 13 residues. In germline, CDR1 is SNHLY, CDR2 FYNNEI.

The J gene is TRBJ1-1, the V gene TRBV29-1; D is ambiguous. This CDR3 spans 12 amino acids. V was cut by 2 bases and J by 5 bases, with 9 bases left in between. Germline V gives CDR1 SQVTM, CDR2 ANQGSEA. CDR3 sequence reads: CSVEIRPTEAFF. CDR3 nucleotides: TGCAGCGTTGAAATTAGGCCGACTGAAGCTTTCTTT.

The genes are TRBV30 and TRBJ2-1; D is unclear. The V end lost 4 bases, the J end lost 6 bases, and 10 bases lay between the germline ends. The CDR3 has 12 residues. Per the germline V gene, CDR1 is GTSNPN and CDR2 is SVGIG (reference sequence). The CDR3 DNA sequence: TGTGCCTGGACAGGTCTGAGCAATGAGCAGTTCTTC. Its translation: CAWTGLSNEQFF. Full variable domain (outside the CDR3, taken from reference TRBV30 and TRBJ2-1): SQTIHQWPATLVQPVGSPLSLECTVEGTSNPNLYWYRQAAGRGLQLLFYSVGIGQISSEVPQNLSASRPQDRQFILSSKKLLLSDSGFYLCAWTGLSNEQFFGPGTRLTVL.

The chain has TRBV6-1 and TRBJ2-5, with D perhaps TRBD2 (6 bases). Germline CDR1 MNHNS, CDR2 SASEGT. The CDR3 is 14 residues long. The germline V and J ends were trimmed by 7 bases and 6 bases, with 18 bases remaining between them. CDR3 sequence (DNA): TGTGCCAGCAACGTGGGGGGTCTATGGCAGACCCAGTACTTC. It encodes CASNVGGLWQTQYF.

The chain couples TRBV15 to TRBJ1-1, with D unclear. The CDR3 has 12 residues. V was clipped by 0 bases and J by 3 bases, with 2 bases between them. The germline gives CDR1 LNHNV, CDR2 YYDKDF (reference sequence). The CDR3 nucleotides read TGTGCCACCAGCAGAGAGTACACTGAAGCTTTCTTT. Translating it yields CATSREYTEAFF.

The chain employs TRBV5-1 and TRBJ1-1, with TRBD1 as a possible D gene (5 bases). Looked up from germline, CDR1 is SGHRS and CDR2 is YFSETQ. This CDR3 is built from 13 residues. V was trimmed by 6 bases and J by 6 bases, leaving 15 bases between them. CDR3 in DNA: TGCGCCAGCATGGAGGCAGGGTCCGCTGAAGCTTTCTTT. As protein: CASMEAGSAEAFF.

This clone was detected only once. The chain links TRBV28 to TRBJ2-2, with TRBD1 identical over 7 bases. The CDR3 contains 14 residues. V lost 7 bases and J lost 6; bases outside the gene matches: 8. Per germline, CDR1 MDHEN and CDR2 SYDVKM. DNA of the CDR3: TGTGCCAGCACAGATAGGGGGCTTGCCGGGGAGCTGTTTTTT. Translation: CASTDRGLAGELFF.

This sequence joins TRBV27 and TRBJ2-3, with 9 nucleotides matching TRBD1. V dropped 4 bases and J dropped 3; count of bases not matched to a gene: 14. The CDR3 has 18 residues. Germline values: CDR1 MNHEY, CDR2 SMNVEV (reference sequence). As DNA, the CDR3 is TGTGCCAGCAGTTCCATCCGGGACAGGGCTGTGTTGACAGATACGCAGTATTTT. This codes for CASSSIRDRAVLTDTQYF.

The V call is TRBV5-1, the J call TRBJ2-7; D not certain. Germline-derived CDR1 and CDR2 are SGHRS and YFSETQ. V was shortened by 4 bases and J by 2 bases, with 22 bases between the two germline ends. CDR3 length equals 17 residues. The CDR3 loop reads CASSRLPVSRVAYEQYF. CDR3 nucleotides: TGCGCCAGCAGCCGCCTCCCAGTCTCTAGGGTGGCCTACGAGCAGTACTTC.

This chain joins TRBV23-1 and TRBJ2-4, with unresolved D. TRBV23-1 is reported as an ORF; its role is uncertain. The CDR3 runs to 19 residues. V lost 2 bases and J 1 base, leaving 21 bases between the germline ends. This CDR3 is CASSQPLGPPGLAKNIQYF. In DNA form, the CDR3 reads TGCGCCAGCAGTCAACCCCTGGGCCCCCCAGGCCTCGCCAAAAACATTCAGTACTTC.

This clone was seen only once. The chain joins TRBV11-3 to TRBJ2-1; 8 bases line up with TRBD2. The CDR3 runs to 16 residues. Trimming removed 5 bases from V and 3 bases from J; junction bases left unmatched: 9. Germline-derived CDR1 and CDR2 are SGHNT and YENEEA. CDR3 coding DNA: TGTGCCAGCAGCCCCCAGGCCACTAGCGGCTACAATGAGCAGTTCTTC. It codes for CASSPQATSGYNEQFF.

V and J are TRBV28 and TRBJ2-3; tentatively, D is TRBD1 or TRBD2 (6 bases each). The CDR3 is 16 amino acids. V was clipped by 11 bases and J by 5 bases, with 26 bases between them. The germline CDR1 and CDR2 sequences are MDHEN and SYDVKM. The CDR3 is CAPPRKGHLGGDTQYF. The DNA of the CDR3 is TGTGCCCCCCCCCGCAAGGGACACTTGGGAGGAGATACGCAGTATTTT.

The chain is built from TRBV27 and TRBJ2-6; unclear D gene. V lost 6 bases to trimming and J lost 2 bases, with 14 bases between them. Germline V gene lookup returns CDR1 MNHEY and CDR2 SMNVEV (reference sequence). This CDR3 is 16 amino acids long. This chain's CDR3 is CASRSRTYTGANVLTF. The CDR3 bases are TGTGCCAGCAGGTCCCGAACATATACTGGGGCCAACGTCCTGACTTTC.

The rearrangement links TRBV7-9 to TRBJ1-1, with D possibly matching TRBD1 (6 bases). The V end lost 1 base, the J end lost 12 bases, and 15 bases lay between the germline ends. CDR3 size: 13 residues. CDR1 is SEHNR and CDR2 is FQNEAQ in the germline V gene (reference sequence). Here the CDR3 reads CASSLGTGRTTFF. CDR3 sequence (DNA): TGTGCCAGCAGCTTAGGTACAGGGCGTACGACTTTCTTT.

Comments on this clone: Compared with germline, one end of the junction differs, possibly owing to a read error. The rearrangement joins TRBV6-1 to TRBJ1-3; possible D gene TRBD1, 5 bases. This CDR3 region has 14 residues. The germline CDR1 and CDR2 sequences are MNHNS and SASEGT. CDR3 amino acids: CASSAGPRGYTIYF. The DNA of the CDR3 is TGTGCCAGCAGTGCGGGACCCCGTGGATACACCATATATTTT.

This sequence joins TRBV2 and TRBJ1-5; TRBD1 might be the D (5 bases). With 2 bases removed from V and 6 bases from J, the gap between germline ends came to 11 bases. The CDR3 consists of 14 residues. Germline CDR1 SNHLY, CDR2 FYNNEI. The CDR3 DNA sequence: TGTGCCAGCAGTGAAAGGGCCGGGGGTCAGCCCCAGCATTTT. Its protein is CASSERAGGQPQHF.

The chain links TRBV5-4 to TRBJ2-1; 9 positions agree with TRBD2. The CDR3 has 15 amino acids. The germline V gene encodes CDR1 SGHNT and CDR2 YYREEE (reference sequence). The V segment lost 4 bases and the J segment 4 bases; nucleotides outside the gene matches: 6. In DNA form, the CDR3 reads TGTGCCAGCAGCCTTAGCGGGAGTCGATACAATGAGCAGTTCTTC. This encodes CASSLSGSRYNEQFF.

This clone was seen more than once but under ten times. This chain uses TRBV2 with TRBJ1-5; unclear D gene. The germline gives CDR1 SNHLY, CDR2 FYNNEI. The CDR3 has 12 residues. Trimming took off 8 bases at V and 4 bases at J, with 9 bases between the two ends. The CDR3 here is CASDKGNQPQHF. The CDR3, as DNA: TGTGCCAGCGACAAGGGAAATCAGCCCCAGCATTTT.

This chain connects TRBV28 to TRBJ1-4; tentative D call: TRBD1 (5 bases). Germline lookup yields CDR1 MDHEN and CDR2 SYDVKM. The CDR3 consists of 14 residues. Trimming pared 9 bases from V and 3 bases from J, leaving 14 bases between. The CDR3 DNA reads TGTGCCAGTTTCCAGGGTGCGGCTAATGAAAAACTGTTTTTT. Translation gives CASFQGAANEKLFF.

Comments on this clone: Other DNA sequences in the sample encode the same CDR3. The chain joins TRBV30 to TRBJ1-5; the D gene is possibly TRBD1 (5 bases). The CDR3 sequence is 13 residues long. Germline CDR1 is GTSNPN and CDR2 is SVGIG (reference sequence). V lost 5 bases and J 2 bases, leaving 10 bases between the germline ends. The CDR3 sequence is CAWSGDRNQPQHF. As DNA, the CDR3 is TGTGCCTGGTCGGGGGACCGCAATCAGCCCCAGCATTTT.

This chain joins TRBV19 and TRBJ1-3, with 7 bases aligning to TRBD1. The junction had 8 bases not matched to a gene; V was cut back by 6 bases and J by 0 bases. The CDR3 contains 16 residues. From germline, CDR1 is LNHDA and CDR2 SQIVND (reference sequence). CDR3 in amino acids: CASSLTGANSGNTIYF. CDR3 coding DNA: TGTGCCAGTAGCCTAACAGGGGCCAACTCTGGAAACACCATATATTTT.

The CDR3 nucleotides read TGCGCCAGCAGCTTAGGACTAGGCGCGGAGACCCAGTACTTC. Translation gives CASSLGLGAETQYF. The rearrangement joins TRBV5-1 to TRBJ2-5, with 7 nucleotides matching TRBD2. This CDR3 is built from 14 residues. V lost 2 bases to trimming and J lost 5 bases; unmatched junction nucleotides: 6. Germline assignment: CDR1 SGHRS and CDR2 YFSETQ.

The CDR3 nucleotides read TGTGCCAGCAGCTTAACGTCAAGCACAGATACGCAGTATTTT. This translates into CASSLTSSTDTQYF. The chain joins TRBV7-2 to TRBJ2-3; no reliable D call. The germline gives CDR1 SGHTA, CDR2 FQGNSA. With 2 bases removed from V and 0 bases from J, the gap between germline ends came to 6 bases. CDR3 length: 14 amino acids.

Of note for this clone: Different DNA sequences within this sample yield the same CDR3. The chain uses TRBV5-4 and TRBJ2-5, with 7 bases aligning to TRBD1. V shed 0 bases and J 3 bases; nucleotides not matched to a gene: 2. CDR1 is SGHNT, CDR2 YYREEE, per germline (reference sequence). The CDR3 runs to 14 residues. The CDR3 loop reads CASSLGGTEETQYF. DNA of the CDR3: TGTGCCAGCAGCTTGGGTGGGACAGAAGAGACCCAGTACTTC.

J is TRBJ2-7 and V is TRBV5-5; D call uncertain. The length of the CDR3 is 13 residues. The germline V and J ends were trimmed by 1 base and 1 base, with 6 bases remaining between them. Germline V gene data show CDR1 as SGHKS and CDR2 as YYEKEE (reference sequence). The CDR3: CASSLSLSYEQYF. In DNA, the CDR3 is TGTGCCAGCAGCTTGTCTTTATCCTACGAGCAGTACTTC.

The chain couples TRBV6-5 to TRBJ2-7, with unresolved D. The CDR3 consists of 15 residues. Trimming stripped 5 bases from V and 0 bases from J, with 14 bases between. CDR1 is MNHEY, CDR2 SVGAGI, per germline. The CDR3 DNA follows: TGTGCCAGCAGTATCCGTATGGTTAGCTCCTACGAGCAGTACTTC. It codes for CASSIRMVSSYEQYF.

J is TRBJ2-7 and V is TRBV29-1, with 11 bases identical to TRBD1. Germline CDR1 reads SQVTM; CDR2 reads ANQGSEA. V shed 4 bases and J 6 bases; nucleotides not matched to a gene: 5. The CDR3 extends over 13 amino acids. Here the CDR3 reads CSVVSGTGGEQYF. In DNA, the CDR3 is TGCAGCGTTGTTTCTGGGACAGGGGGCGAGCAGTACTTC.

Worth noting for this clone: This sample also contains other DNA sequences that code for the same CDR3. The chain recombines TRBV15 with TRBJ2-5, with 11 nucleotides matching TRBD1. Germline V gene data show CDR1 as LNHNV and CDR2 as YYDKDF (reference sequence). CDR3 length equals 14 residues. With 5 bases clipped from V and 4 bases from J, the junction kept 3 bases outside the gene matches. Written as DNA, the CDR3 is TGTGCCACCAGCCGGGACAGGGGGAGAGAGACCCAGTACTTC. This translates into CATSRDRGRETQYF.